This TCR beta chain was captured by sequencing in a study of CD8 T cells in ankylosing spondylitis. Findings of the study overall: It was reported that disease-linked clones were significantly enriched in matched ankylosing spondylitis synovial fluid. Clones linked with disease were CD8+ and fairly uncommon in the peripheral blood. There was a TCR beta motif, made of fewer than 10 highly homologous variants, that appeared characteristic of ankylosing spondylitis blood. Both synovial fluid and blood in reactive arthritis had previously been reported to carry some motif variants.

This clonotype was picked up many times. The antigen remains unidentified. MiXCR was run by TCRdb on the 5' RACE reads, yielding one entry per CDR3 protein. This sample has roughly 230,000 distinct CDR3 sequences, with over 9.5% found just once. This sequence was found in a male donor with ankylosing spondylitis or in good health (not recorded which). The specimen sequenced was blood, either unsorted or a sorted T cell fraction (not recorded which).

In DNA form, the CDR3 reads TGTGCCAGCAGTCGGGCAGGGGGGACTGAAGCTTTCTTT. This translates into CASSRAGGTEAFF. The V call is TRBV6-1, the J call TRBJ1-1, with 7 bases identical to TRBD1. This CDR3 comprises 13 residues. The trim removed 5 bases at V and 5 bases at J, leaving 5 bases unmatched. Germline CDR1 MNHNS, CDR2 SASEGT.